Below, one T cell receptor beta chain is given with its context. These data belong to a study of blood T cell repertoires in COVID-19. Study-wide context: Samples taken during acute and convalescent COVID-19 were collected in the United States, Italy and Spain.

In the study's own analysis: Nucleated cell number was recorded as an estimate derived from reference gene primer amplification. Repertoires were generated with immunoSEQ multiplex PCR, while TCRdb's copy carries only in-frame clones and drops some. V and J calls and clone size are as listed in that table; D and trimming were resolved from the DNA. The sample yields about 69,000 clones, about four fifths seen once. CDR3 length: 14 amino acids. V lost 2 bases to trimming and J lost 6 bases, with 12 bases between them. The V gene's germline CDR1 is SGHRS and CDR2 YFSETQ. J is TRBJ2-1 and V is TRBV5-1, with D possibly being TRBD1 (6 bases). Sequencing input: peripheral blood. This receptor was obtained from a human donor in a cohort sampled during active COVID-19. The CDR3 sequence is CASSFGQQTNEQFF. The CDR3, as DNA: TGCGCCAGCAGCTTCGGACAGCAGACCAATGAGCAGTTCTTC.